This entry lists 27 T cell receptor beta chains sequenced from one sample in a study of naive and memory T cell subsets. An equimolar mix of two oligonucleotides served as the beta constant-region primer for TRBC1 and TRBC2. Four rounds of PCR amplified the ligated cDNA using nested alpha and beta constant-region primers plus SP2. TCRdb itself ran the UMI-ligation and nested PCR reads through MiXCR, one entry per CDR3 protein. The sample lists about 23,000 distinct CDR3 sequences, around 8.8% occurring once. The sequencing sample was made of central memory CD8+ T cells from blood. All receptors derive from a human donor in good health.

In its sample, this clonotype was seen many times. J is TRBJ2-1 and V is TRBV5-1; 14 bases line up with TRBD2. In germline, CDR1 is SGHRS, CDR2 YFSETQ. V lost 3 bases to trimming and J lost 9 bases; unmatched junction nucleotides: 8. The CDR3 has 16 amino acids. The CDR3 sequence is CASSWGLAGVVGEQFF. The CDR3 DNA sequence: TGCGCCAGCAGCTGGGGACTAGCGGGAGTCGTTGGTGAGCAGTTCTTC.

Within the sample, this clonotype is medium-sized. CDR3 sequence (DNA): TGTGCCAGCAGTTTGGGACAGGGCGTGAACACTGAAGCTTTCTTT. Protein: CASSLGQGVNTEAFF. This chain joins TRBV6-6 and TRBJ1-1; 9 bases line up with TRBD1. V was clipped by 4 bases and J by 0 bases; unmatched bases: 3. The CDR3 is 15 residues long. CDR1 is MNHNY, CDR2 SVGAGI, per germline (reference sequence).

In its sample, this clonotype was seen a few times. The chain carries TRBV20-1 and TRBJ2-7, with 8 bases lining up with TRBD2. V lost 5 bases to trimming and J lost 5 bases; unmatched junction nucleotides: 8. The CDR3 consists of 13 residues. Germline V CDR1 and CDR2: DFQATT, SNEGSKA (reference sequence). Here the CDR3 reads CSAFPGGVDEQYF. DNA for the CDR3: TGCAGTGCTTTCCCGGGGGGGGTCGACGAGCAGTACTTC.

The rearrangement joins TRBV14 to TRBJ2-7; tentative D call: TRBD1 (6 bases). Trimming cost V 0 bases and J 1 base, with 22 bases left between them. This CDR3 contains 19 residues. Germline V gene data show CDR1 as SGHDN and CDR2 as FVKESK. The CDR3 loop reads CASSQDFPGTKYRSYEQYF. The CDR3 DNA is TGTGCCAGCAGCCAAGATTTCCCCGGGACAAAATATCGATCCTACGAGCAGTACTTC.

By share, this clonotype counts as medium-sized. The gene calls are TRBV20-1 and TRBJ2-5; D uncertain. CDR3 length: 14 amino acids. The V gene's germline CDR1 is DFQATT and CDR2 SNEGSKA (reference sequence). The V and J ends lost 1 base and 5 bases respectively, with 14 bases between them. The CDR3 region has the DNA TGCAGTGCTAGAGTCGGTACTCCTGGGGAGACCCAGTACTTC. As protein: CSARVGTPGETQYF.

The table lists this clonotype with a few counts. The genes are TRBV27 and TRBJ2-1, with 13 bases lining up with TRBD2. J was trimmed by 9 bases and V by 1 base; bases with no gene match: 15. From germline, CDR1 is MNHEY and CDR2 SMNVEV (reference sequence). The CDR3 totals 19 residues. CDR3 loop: CASSLYMLGLAGSHVEQFF. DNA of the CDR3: TGTGCCAGCAGTTTATATATGTTGGGACTAGCGGGAAGTCATGTTGAGCAGTTCTTC.

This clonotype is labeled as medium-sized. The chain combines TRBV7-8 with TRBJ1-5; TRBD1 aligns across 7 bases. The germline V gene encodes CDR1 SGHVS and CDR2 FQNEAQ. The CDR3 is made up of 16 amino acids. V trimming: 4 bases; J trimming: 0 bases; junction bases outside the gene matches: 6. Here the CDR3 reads CASSSRDSHSNQPQHF. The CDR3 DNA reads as TGTGCCAGCAGCTCACGGGACAGCCATAGCAATCAGCCCCAGCATTTT.

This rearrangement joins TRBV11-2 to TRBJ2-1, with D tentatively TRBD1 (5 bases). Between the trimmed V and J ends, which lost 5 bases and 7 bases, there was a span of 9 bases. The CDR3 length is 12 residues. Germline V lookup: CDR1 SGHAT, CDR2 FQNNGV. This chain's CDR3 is CASSQGLNEQFF. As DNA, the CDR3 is TGTGCCAGCAGCCAGGGTCTTAATGAGCAGTTCTTC.

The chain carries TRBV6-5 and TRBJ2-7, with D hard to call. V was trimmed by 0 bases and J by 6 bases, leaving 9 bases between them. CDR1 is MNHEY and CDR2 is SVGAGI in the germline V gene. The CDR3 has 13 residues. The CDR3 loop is CASSYSSLGEQYF. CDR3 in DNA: TGTGCCAGCAGTTACTCGAGTCTCGGCGAGCAGTACTTC.

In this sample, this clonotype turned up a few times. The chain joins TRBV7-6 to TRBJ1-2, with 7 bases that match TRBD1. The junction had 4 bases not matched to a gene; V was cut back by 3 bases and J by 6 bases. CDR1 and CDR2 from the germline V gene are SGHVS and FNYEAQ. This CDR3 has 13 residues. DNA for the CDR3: TGTGCCAGCAGCTTCTCGACAGGGCATGGCTACACCTTC. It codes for CASSFSTGHGYTF.

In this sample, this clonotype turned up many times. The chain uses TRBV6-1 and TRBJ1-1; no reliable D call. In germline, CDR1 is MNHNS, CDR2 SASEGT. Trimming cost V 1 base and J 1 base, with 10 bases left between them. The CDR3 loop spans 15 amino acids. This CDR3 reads CASSEGVGENTEAFF. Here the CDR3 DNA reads TGTGCCAGCAGTGAAGGGGTGGGAGAGAACACTGAAGCTTTCTTT.

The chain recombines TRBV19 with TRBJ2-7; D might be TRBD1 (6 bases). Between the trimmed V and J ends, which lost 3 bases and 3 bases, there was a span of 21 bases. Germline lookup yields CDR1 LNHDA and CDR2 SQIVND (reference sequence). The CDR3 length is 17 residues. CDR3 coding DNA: TGTGCCAGTAGTATTGACAGTCGGGCAGGGGAAAGCTACGAGCAGTACTTC. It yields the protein CASSIDSRAGESYEQYF. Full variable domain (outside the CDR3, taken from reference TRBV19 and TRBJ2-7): DGGITQSPKYLFRKEGQNVTLSCEQNLNHDAMYWYRQDPGQGLRLIYYSQIVNDFQKGDIAEGYSVSREKKESFPLTVTSAQKNPTAFYLCASSIDSRAGESYEQYFGPGTRLTVT.

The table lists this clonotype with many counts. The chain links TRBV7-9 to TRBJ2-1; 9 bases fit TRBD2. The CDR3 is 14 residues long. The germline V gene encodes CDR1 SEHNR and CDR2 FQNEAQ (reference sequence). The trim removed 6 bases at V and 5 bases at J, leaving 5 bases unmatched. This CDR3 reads CASSAREGDNEQFF. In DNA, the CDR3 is TGTGCCAGCAGTGCGCGGGAGGGGGACAATGAGCAGTTCTTC.

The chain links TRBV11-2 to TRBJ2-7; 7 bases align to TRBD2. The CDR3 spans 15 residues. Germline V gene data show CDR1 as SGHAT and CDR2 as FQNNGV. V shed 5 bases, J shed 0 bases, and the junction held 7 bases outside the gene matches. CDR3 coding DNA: TGTGCCAGCAGCAGGCTAGCGGCTAGCTCCTACGAGCAGTACTTC. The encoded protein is CASSRLAASSYEQYF.

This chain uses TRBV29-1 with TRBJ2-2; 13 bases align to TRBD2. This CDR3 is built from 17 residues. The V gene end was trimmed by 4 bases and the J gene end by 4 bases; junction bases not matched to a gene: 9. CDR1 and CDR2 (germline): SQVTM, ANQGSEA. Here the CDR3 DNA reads TGCAGCGTTGGACTAGCGGGAGGACGGGGGTCCACCGGGGAGCTGTTTTTT. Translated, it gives CSVGLAGGRGSTGELFF.

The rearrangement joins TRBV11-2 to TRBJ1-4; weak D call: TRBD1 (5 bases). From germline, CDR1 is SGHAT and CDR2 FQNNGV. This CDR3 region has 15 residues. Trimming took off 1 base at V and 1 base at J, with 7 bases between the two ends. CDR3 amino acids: CASSLVGGTNEKLFF. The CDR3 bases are TGTGCCAGCAGCTTAGTCGGGGGAACTAATGAAAAACTGTTTTTT. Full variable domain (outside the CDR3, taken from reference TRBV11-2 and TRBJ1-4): EAGVAQSPRYKIIEKRQSVAFWCNPISGHATLYWYQQILGQGPKLLIQFQNNGVVDDSQLPKDRFSAERLKGVDSTLKIQPAKLEDSAVYLCASSLVGGTNEKLFFGSGTQLSVL.

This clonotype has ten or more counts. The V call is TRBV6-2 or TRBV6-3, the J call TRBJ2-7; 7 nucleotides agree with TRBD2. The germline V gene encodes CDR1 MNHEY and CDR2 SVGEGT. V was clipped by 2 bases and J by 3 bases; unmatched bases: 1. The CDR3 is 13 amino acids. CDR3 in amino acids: CASSYGLVYEQYF. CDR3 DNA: TGTGCCAGCAGTTACGGACTAGTCTACGAGCAGTACTTC.

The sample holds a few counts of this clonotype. In nucleotides, the CDR3 is TGTGCCACCAGACTAACTGGCGCAGATACGCAGTATTTT. Amino acids: CATRLTGADTQYF. The chain combines TRBV24-1 with TRBJ2-3; D not certain. Germline values: CDR1 KGHDR, CDR2 SFDVKD. The CDR3 length is 13 residues. The V gene lost 7 bases and the J gene lost 4 bases, with 11 bases spanning the gap.

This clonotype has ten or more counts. CDR3 region: CASSSLGGAVNNEQFF. CDR3 sequence (DNA): TGTGCCAGCAGTTCCTTAGGGGGGGCGGTTAACAATGAGCAGTTCTTC. This rearrangement joins TRBV12-3 or TRBV12-4 to TRBJ2-1; D perhaps matches TRBD2 (7 bases). The ends were cut back, 4 bases at V and 5 bases at J, with 18 bases in the middle. This CDR3 is built from 16 residues.

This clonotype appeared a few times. The DNA of the CDR3 is TGCAGTGCAAAGGACAGTCAGTCAGGGCACAAAGATACGCAGTATTTT. It codes for CSAKDSQSGHKDTQYF. The V gene is TRBV20-1, the J gene TRBJ2-3; perhaps TRBD1 as D (6 bases). Trimming stripped 6 bases from V and 5 bases from J, with 24 bases between. The CDR3 runs to 16 residues. CDR1 DFQATT and CDR2 SNEGSKA come from the germline V gene (reference sequence).

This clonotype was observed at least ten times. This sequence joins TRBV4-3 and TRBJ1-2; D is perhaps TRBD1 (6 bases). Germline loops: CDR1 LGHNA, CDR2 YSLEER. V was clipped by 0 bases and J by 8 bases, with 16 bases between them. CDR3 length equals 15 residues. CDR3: CASSQDRAGAKGYTF. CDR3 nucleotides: TGCGCCAGCAGCCAAGATAGGGCGGGGGCGAAGGGCTACACCTTC.

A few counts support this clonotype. CDR3 sequence reads: CATENGLLGLDEQFF. CDR3 in DNA: TGTGCCACCGAGAATGGGCTCCTCGGGCTCGATGAGCAGTTCTTC. This sequence joins TRBV15 and TRBJ2-1, with D unclear. The CDR3 length is 15 residues. CDR1 and CDR2 from the germline V gene are LNHNV and YYDKDF (reference sequence). V was pared by 8 bases and J by 8 bases, with 22 bases between.

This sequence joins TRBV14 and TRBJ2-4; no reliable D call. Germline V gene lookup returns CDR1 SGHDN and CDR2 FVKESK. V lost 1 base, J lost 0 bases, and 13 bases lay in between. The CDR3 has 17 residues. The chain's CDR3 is CASSQAVTTLAKNIQYF. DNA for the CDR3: TGTGCCAGCAGCCAAGCCGTCACGACTCTAGCCAAAAACATTCAGTACTTC. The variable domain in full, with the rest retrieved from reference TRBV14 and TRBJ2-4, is EAGVTQFPSHSVIEKGQTVTLRCDPISGHDNLYWYRRVMGKEIKFLLHFVKESKQDESGMPNNRFLAERTGGTYSTLKVQPAELEDSGVYFCASSQAVTTLAKNIQYFGAGTRLSVL.

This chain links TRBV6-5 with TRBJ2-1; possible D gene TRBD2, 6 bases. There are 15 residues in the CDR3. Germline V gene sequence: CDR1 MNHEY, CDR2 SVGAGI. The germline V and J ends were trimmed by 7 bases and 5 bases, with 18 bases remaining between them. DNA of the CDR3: TGTGCCAGCACCTTCCGGGGGAGTCCCCACAATGAGCAGTTCTTC. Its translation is CASTFRGSPHNEQFF.

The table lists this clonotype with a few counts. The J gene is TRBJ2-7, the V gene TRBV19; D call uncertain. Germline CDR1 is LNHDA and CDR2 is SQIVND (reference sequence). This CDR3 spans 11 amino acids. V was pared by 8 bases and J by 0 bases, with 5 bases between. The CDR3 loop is CASEDSYEQYF. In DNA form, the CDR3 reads TGTGCCAGTGAGGACTCCTACGAGCAGTACTTC.

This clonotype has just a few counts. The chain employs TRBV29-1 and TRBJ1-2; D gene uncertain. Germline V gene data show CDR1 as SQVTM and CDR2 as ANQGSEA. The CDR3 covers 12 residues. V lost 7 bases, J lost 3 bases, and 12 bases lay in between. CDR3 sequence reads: CSAEVGDYGYTF. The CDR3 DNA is TGCAGCGCCGAGGTCGGGGACTATGGCTACACCTTC.

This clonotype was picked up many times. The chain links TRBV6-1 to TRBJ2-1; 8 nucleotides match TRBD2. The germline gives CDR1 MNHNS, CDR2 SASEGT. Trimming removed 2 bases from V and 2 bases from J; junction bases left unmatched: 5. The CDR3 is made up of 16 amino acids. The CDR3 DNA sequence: TGTGCCAGCAGTGAATTCGCGGGAGGTGCCTACAATGAGCAGTTCTTC. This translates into CASSEFAGGAYNEQFF.